This record looks at one T cell receptor beta chain sequence and its context. Antigen specificity is unknown. The junction had 12 bases not matched to a gene; V was cut back by 5 bases and J by 1 base. Germline CDR1 SEHNR, CDR2 FQNEAQ (reference sequence). The CDR3 length is 18 residues. The data are from a study of human T cells and chemical hapten exposure. Overall study: The patients, most of them female, presented with alopecia areata, totalis or universalis.

Study-wide findings and caveats: Controls formed significantly fewer large CDR3 similarity clusters than expanded TCRs did.

Per the authors' pipeline: Samples ranged from about 20,000 to 750,000 TCRs, with a median of around 100,000. One entry per CDR3 protein results from TCRdb running MiXCR on the RACE reads. The V and J calls and clone size come from TCRdb's table, not from the authors' own analysis. The table lists more than 150,000 distinct CDR3 sequences, 24% of them singletons, with under 2.5% in the top ten. Stated time point: patch test 3, about 24 weeks after DPC sensitization. The treatment is: therapeutic diphenylcyclopropenone sensitization with weekly scalp DPC. The sample in question was whole blood, obtained in connection with sensitization to the hapten diphenylcyclopropenone (DPC). The TCR originated in a woman in her 40s with alopecia areata. Some clones in this sample may be carry-over from other donors' samples. This chain links TRBV7-9 with TRBJ2-2; TRBD1 aligns across 8 bases. The DNA of the CDR3 is TGTGCCAGCAGCCCAGTCAGCGGACAGGGAGGGAACACCGGGGAGCTGTTTTTT. Translating gives CASSPVSGQGGNTGELFF. The full variable domain, completed using reference TRBV7-9 and TRBJ2-2, is DTGVSQNPRHKITKRGQNVTFRCDPISEHNRLYWYRQTLGQGPEFLTYFQNEAQLEKSRLLSDRFSAERPKGSFSTLEIQRTEQGDSAMYLCASSPVSGQGGNTGELFFGEGSRLTVL.